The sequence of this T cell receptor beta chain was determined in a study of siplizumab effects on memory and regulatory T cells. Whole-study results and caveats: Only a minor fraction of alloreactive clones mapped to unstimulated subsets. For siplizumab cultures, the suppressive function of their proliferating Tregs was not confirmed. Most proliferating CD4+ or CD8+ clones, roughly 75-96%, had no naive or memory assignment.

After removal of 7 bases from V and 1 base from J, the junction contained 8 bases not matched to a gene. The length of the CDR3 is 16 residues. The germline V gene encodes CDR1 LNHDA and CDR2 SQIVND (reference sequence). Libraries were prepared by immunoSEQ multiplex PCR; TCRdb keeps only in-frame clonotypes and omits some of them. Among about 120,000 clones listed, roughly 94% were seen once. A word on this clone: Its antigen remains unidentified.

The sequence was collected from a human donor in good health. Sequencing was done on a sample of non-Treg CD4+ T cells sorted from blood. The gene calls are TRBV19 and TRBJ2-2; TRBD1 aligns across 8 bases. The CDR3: CASIPRGTGNTGELFF. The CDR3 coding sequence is TGTGCCAGTATCCCCCGGGGGACAGGGAACACCGGGGAGCTGTTTTTT.